This is a list of T cell receptor beta chains from one sample in a study of control samples from healthy donors and cancer patients. Repertoires were generated with immunoSEQ multiplex PCR, while TCRdb's copy carries only in-frame clones and drops some. The table includes 65,000 to 75,000 clones, about 90% detected once. The sequenced sample was blood. The receptors were gathered from a woman in her forties or fifties in good health. Each CDR3 is given with its conserved first and last residue. Fields, in order: CDR3 DNA, CDR3 protein, clone size, V gene, D gene, J gene. The D gene is left open where the match is weak. The size of a clone is reported for some rows only, either as once, few or many, or as a class for expanded clones.

CDR3 DNA: TGTGCCAGCAGTGAAACTGGAAACACCATATATTTT; CDR3 protein: CASSETGNTIYF; clone size: once; V gene: TRBV2; D gene: NA; J gene: TRBJ1-3
CDR3 DNA: TGTGCCAGCAGTTTATTCGGCGGAAACTATGGCTACACCTTC; CDR3 protein: CASSLFGGNYGYTF; clone size: once; V gene: TRBV28; D gene: NA; J gene: TRBJ1-2
CDR3 DNA: TGTGCCACCAGCGGCCCAACCCCATCAAACACTGAAGCTTTCTTT; CDR3 protein: CATSGPTPSNTEAFF; clone size: NA; V gene: TRBV15; D gene: NA; J gene: TRBJ1-1
CDR3 DNA: TGTGCCAGCAGCCAAGTCAAGTCGGGCTACACCTTC; CDR3 protein: CASSQVKSGYTF; clone size: NA; V gene: TRBV3-1/TRBV3-2; D gene: NA; J gene: TRBJ1-2
CDR3 DNA: TGCGCCAGCAACAGGGGGGCACTGACAGGGAAAACTGAAGCTTTCTTT; CDR3 protein: CASNRGALTGKTEAFF; clone size: NA; V gene: TRBV5-1; D gene: TRBD1; J gene: TRBJ1-1
CDR3 DNA: TGCGCCAGCAGCTTGGAGGGCACAGATACGCAGTATTTT; CDR3 protein: CASSLEGTDTQYF; clone size: NA; V gene: TRBV5-1; D gene: NA; J gene: TRBJ2-3
CDR3 DNA: TGTGCCACCAGTGATCCCCGATCCGGGACTGGCGAGACCCAGTACTTC; CDR3 protein: CATSDPRSGTGETQYF; clone size: NA; V gene: TRBV24-1; D gene: NA; J gene: TRBJ2-5
CDR3 DNA: TGTGCCACCAGCAGAGAAGGGGCAAGCGTAGGGAGGCTGAACACTGAAGCTTTCTTT; CDR3 protein: CATSREGASVGRLNTEAFF; clone size: NA; V gene: TRBV15; D gene: NA; J gene: TRBJ1-1
CDR3 DNA: TGCGCCAGCAGCCCGAGGTCGTCAGGAGGCTCACCCCTCCACTTT; CDR3 protein: CASSPRSSGGSPLHF; clone size: NA; V gene: TRBV5-1; D gene: NA; J gene: TRBJ1-6
CDR3 DNA: TGTGCCTGGAGCGCGGAAAGCTCCTACGAGCAGTACTTC; CDR3 protein: CAWSAESSYEQYF; clone size: few; V gene: TRBV30; D gene: NA; J gene: TRBJ2-7
CDR3 DNA: TGTGCCAGCAGTCTGCTTCAAGAGACCCAGTACTTC; CDR3 protein: CASSLLQETQYF; clone size: NA; V gene: TRBV28; D gene: NA; J gene: TRBJ2-5
CDR3 DNA: TGTGCCGGGGCAGGGAGCTCCTACAATGAGCAGTTCTTC; CDR3 protein: CAGAGSSYNEQFF; clone size: NA; V gene: TRBV6-5; D gene: NA; J gene: TRBJ2-1
CDR3 DNA: TGTGCCATCAGGAGCGGCCGGGAGCAGCAGTACTTC; CDR3 protein: CAIRSGREQQYF; clone size: NA; V gene: TRBV10-3; D gene: NA; J gene: TRBJ2-7
CDR3 DNA: TGTGCCAGCCTCGGCGGGGGGTCGAACACTGAAGCTTTCTTT; CDR3 protein: CASLGGGSNTEAFF; clone size: NA; V gene: TRBV6-5; D gene: NA; J gene: TRBJ1-1
CDR3 DNA: TGTGCCAGCAGCCCTTCCTGGGGGGGCTACACCTTC; CDR3 protein: CASSPSWGGYTF; clone size: NA; V gene: TRBV28; D gene: NA; J gene: TRBJ1-2
CDR3 DNA: TGTGCCAGCAGCTTCCGAACAGGGCGCGGCTACACCTTC; CDR3 protein: CASSFRTGRGYTF; clone size: NA; V gene: TRBV5-8; D gene: NA; J gene: TRBJ1-2
CDR3 DNA: TGTGCCAGCAGTCCGATCGGGACTAGCGGATACAATGAGCAGTTCTTC; CDR3 protein: CASSPIGTSGYNEQFF; clone size: NA; V gene: TRBV28; D gene: TRBD2; J gene: TRBJ2-1
CDR3 DNA: TGTGCCAGCAGCCAAGAATTAGCGCGGCTAGCGGGAGCAGATACGCAGTATTTT; CDR3 protein: CASSQELARLAGADTQYF; clone size: NA; V gene: TRBV4-2; D gene: TRBD2; J gene: TRBJ2-3
CDR3 DNA: TGTGCCAGCAGTTCCGGACAGGGGAACTATGGCTACACCTTC; CDR3 protein: CASSSGQGNYGYTF; clone size: NA; V gene: TRBV27; D gene: TRBD1; J gene: TRBJ1-2
CDR3 DNA: TGTGCCAGCAGTTTGGGAGGACGGAACTATGGCTACACCTTC; CDR3 protein: CASSLGGRNYGYTF; clone size: NA; V gene: TRBV28; D gene: NA; J gene: TRBJ1-2
CDR3 DNA: TGTGCCGCCGACCAGGTGACTAATGAAAAACTGTTTTTT; CDR3 protein: CAADQVTNEKLFF; clone size: NA; V gene: TRBV10-3; D gene: NA; J gene: TRBJ1-4
CDR3 DNA: TGTGCCTGGAGTGTACCGGCGGCTAGCAATCAGCCCCAGCATTTT; CDR3 protein: CAWSVPAASNQPQHF; clone size: NA; V gene: TRBV30; D gene: NA; J gene: TRBJ1-5
CDR3 DNA: TGTGCCAGCTCACCGGACAGGGTGATCACTGAAGCTTTCTTT; CDR3 protein: CASSPDRVITEAFF; clone size: NA; V gene: TRBV18; D gene: TRBD1; J gene: TRBJ1-1
CDR3 DNA: TGTGCCAGTAGTATAGCACAGGGAAGGGGGCAAGAGACCCAGTACTTC; CDR3 protein: CASSIAQGRGQETQYF; clone size: NA; V gene: TRBV19; D gene: NA; J gene: TRBJ2-5
CDR3 DNA: TGTGCCAGTAGACTACAGGGGGAGAGCACTGAAGCTTTCTTT; CDR3 protein: CASRLQGESTEAFF; clone size: NA; V gene: TRBV19; D gene: TRBD1; J gene: TRBJ1-1
CDR3 DNA: TGTGCCAGCAGCTTGGGGACTAGCGGGTCCAATGAGCAGTTCTTC; CDR3 protein: CASSLGTSGSNEQFF; clone size: NA; V gene: TRBV7-9; D gene: TRBD2; J gene: TRBJ2-1
CDR3 DNA: TGTGCCAGCAGCCATAGGGGGCTGAATCAGCCCCAGCATTTT; CDR3 protein: CASSHRGLNQPQHF; clone size: NA; V gene: TRBV3-1/TRBV3-2; D gene: TRBD1; J gene: TRBJ1-5
CDR3 DNA: TGTGCCAGCAATGAAGGATCGGGAGCCCCCTCCTACGAGCAGTACTTC; CDR3 protein: CASNEGSGAPSYEQYF; clone size: NA; V gene: TRBV28; D gene: NA; J gene: TRBJ2-7
CDR3 DNA: TGTGCCAGCAGCGTAGAGAGCTTTGGCGAGCAGTACTTC; CDR3 protein: CASSVESFGEQYF; clone size: once; V gene: TRBV9; D gene: NA; J gene: TRBJ2-7
CDR3 DNA: TGCGCCAGCAGTCAGGGGGCAGGTGGGAGCAATCAGCCCCAGCATTTT; CDR3 protein: CASSQGAGGSNQPQHF; clone size: few; V gene: TRBV23-1; D gene: NA; J gene: TRBJ1-5
CDR3 DNA: TGCGCCAGCAGCTTGGAGGTATGGTACGAGCAGTACTTC; CDR3 protein: CASSLEVWYEQYF; clone size: NA; V gene: TRBV5-1; D gene: NA; J gene: TRBJ2-7
CDR3 DNA: TGTGCCAGCAGCCAAAGACAGCTTTATGGCTACACCTTC; CDR3 protein: CASSQRQLYGYTF; clone size: NA; V gene: TRBV3-1/TRBV3-2; D gene: NA; J gene: TRBJ1-2
CDR3 DNA: TGTGCCAGCAGCTTAACGCCGGGTAGCGGGAGAGATACGCAGTATTTT; CDR3 protein: CASSLTPGSGRDTQYF; clone size: NA; V gene: TRBV7-3; D gene: TRBD2; J gene: TRBJ2-3
CDR3 DNA: TGTGCCAGCAGCTTTAAGGGGCCTGGAAACACCATATATTTT; CDR3 protein: CASSFKGPGNTIYF; clone size: NA; V gene: TRBV7-8; D gene: NA; J gene: TRBJ1-3
CDR3 DNA: TGCGCCAGCAGCCCAGGACAGGGGAGTCAGCCCCAGCATTTT; CDR3 protein: CASSPGQGSQPQHF; clone size: NA; V gene: TRBV4-1; D gene: TRBD1; J gene: TRBJ1-5
CDR3 DNA: TGTGCCTGGACGAGTGGAAACACCATATATTTT; CDR3 protein: CAWTSGNTIYF; clone size: NA; V gene: TRBV30; D gene: NA; J gene: TRBJ1-3
CDR3 DNA: TGTGCCAGTAGCCACCTTTGGCAGCCTAGGTCAAGCCACGAGCAGTACTTC; CDR3 protein: CASSHLWQPRSSHEQYF; clone size: NA; V gene: TRBV19; D gene: NA; J gene: TRBJ2-7
CDR3 DNA: TGTGCCACTAAACAGGGGGTCGGTGATACGCAGTATTTT; CDR3 protein: CATKQGVGDTQYF; clone size: NA; V gene: TRBV15; D gene: TRBD1; J gene: TRBJ2-3
CDR3 DNA: TGTGCCAGCAGCTCGAAAGACAGGAACACCGGGGAGCTGTTTTTT; CDR3 protein: CASSSKDRNTGELFF; clone size: NA; V gene: TRBV5-4; D gene: NA; J gene: TRBJ2-2
CDR3 DNA: TGTGCCAGCAGTTACGCCCAGGGTAGCACAGATACGCAGTATTTT; CDR3 protein: CASSYAQGSTDTQYF; clone size: once; V gene: TRBV6-5; D gene: NA; J gene: TRBJ2-3
CDR3 DNA: TGTGCCACCAGTGACGCGGGAGTCTACTACAATGAGCAGTTCTTC; CDR3 protein: CATSDAGVYYNEQFF; clone size: NA; V gene: TRBV24-1; D gene: TRBD2; J gene: TRBJ2-1
CDR3 DNA: TGTGCCAGCAGCTTAGGGCAGGGCACTCAGCCCCAGCATTTT; CDR3 protein: CASSLGQGTQPQHF; clone size: once; V gene: TRBV7-9; D gene: NA; J gene: TRBJ1-5
CDR3 DNA: TGTGCCAGCAGGAGGGGGACAGGATCTAACTATGGCTACACCTTC; CDR3 protein: CASRRGTGSNYGYTF; clone size: NA; V gene: TRBV6-4; D gene: TRBD1; J gene: TRBJ1-2
CDR3 DNA: TGTGCCAGCAGTTTTACAGCGGGGGGCCCGGATACGCAGTATTTT; CDR3 protein: CASSFTAGGPDTQYF; clone size: NA; V gene: TRBV5-6; D gene: TRBD2; J gene: TRBJ2-3
CDR3 DNA: TGTGCCAGCAGTGAAGGTTCGGGGTTCACTGAAGCTTTCTTT; CDR3 protein: CASSEGSGFTEAFF; clone size: NA; V gene: TRBV6-1; D gene: NA; J gene: TRBJ1-1
CDR3 DNA: TGTGCCAGCAGTTTTTCTCGCGAGCAGTACTTC; CDR3 protein: CASSFSREQYF; clone size: NA; V gene: TRBV12-3/TRBV12-4; D gene: NA; J gene: TRBJ2-7
CDR3 DNA: TGTGCCAGCAGCCAGGGGCTAGCGCCGGACAATGAGCAGTTCTTC; CDR3 protein: CASSQGLAPDNEQFF; clone size: NA; V gene: TRBV3-1/TRBV3-2; D gene: NA; J gene: TRBJ2-1
CDR3 DNA: TGTGCCAGCAGCTTAGACCAGGAATCAGATACGCAGTATTTT; CDR3 protein: CASSLDQESDTQYF; clone size: NA; V gene: TRBV7-2; D gene: NA; J gene: TRBJ2-3
CDR3 DNA: TGTGCCAGCAAAGGAGGGGTATATGGAAACACCATATATTTT; CDR3 protein: CASKGGVYGNTIYF; clone size: NA; V gene: TRBV28; D gene: NA; J gene: TRBJ1-3
CDR3 DNA: TGCAGCGTTGTCCCCGGGACGACTACTACCTACGAGCAGTACTTC; CDR3 protein: CSVVPGTTTTYEQYF; clone size: once; V gene: TRBV29-1; D gene: NA; J gene: TRBJ2-7
CDR3 DNA: TGTGCCAGTAGTATGCCCGGGGGCCTAAATCAGCCCCAGCATTTT; CDR3 protein: CASSMPGGLNQPQHF; clone size: NA; V gene: TRBV19; D gene: NA; J gene: TRBJ1-5
CDR3 DNA: TGTGCCAGCAGCCAATACCCCCGGGACAGGGCATATTTT; CDR3 protein: CASSQYPRDRAYF; clone size: NA; V gene: TRBV16; D gene: TRBD1; J gene: TRBJ2-3
CDR3 DNA: TGTGCCAGCAGTTCCCGTGACTCCTCTGGAAACACCATATATTTT; CDR3 protein: CASSSRDSSGNTIYF; clone size: NA; V gene: TRBV28; D gene: NA; J gene: TRBJ1-3
CDR3 DNA: TGTGCCAGCAGCCAAGAAGGGGGATACACAGATACGCAGTATTTT; CDR3 protein: CASSQEGGYTDTQYF; clone size: NA; V gene: TRBV3-1/TRBV3-2; D gene: NA; J gene: TRBJ2-3
CDR3 DNA: TGTGCCAGCAGCCTTTTGACTAGCGGGAGCCATGAGCAGTTCTTC; CDR3 protein: CASSLLTSGSHEQFF; clone size: NA; V gene: TRBV7-6; D gene: TRBD2; J gene: TRBJ2-1
CDR3 DNA: TGTGCCAGCAGCCTTAGCGGGGCGTTCTACGAGCAGTACTTC; CDR3 protein: CASSLSGAFYEQYF; clone size: NA; V gene: TRBV14; D gene: TRBD2; J gene: TRBJ2-7
CDR3 DNA: TGTGCCAGCAGCCAAAGGGGTTGGCACACAGATACGCAGTATTTT; CDR3 protein: CASSQRGWHTDTQYF; clone size: NA; V gene: TRBV11-2; D gene: NA; J gene: TRBJ2-3
CDR3 DNA: TGCGCCAGCAGCCGCCTTATAGATCAGCCCCAGCATTTT; CDR3 protein: CASSRLIDQPQHF; clone size: once; V gene: TRBV4-1; D gene: NA; J gene: TRBJ1-5